The T cell receptor beta chain under discussion was sequenced for a study of OX40 agonist ivuxolimab in advanced cancers. The wider study: Among those enrolled, mean age was roughly 55 years (range roughly 23 to 79) and approximately 83% were male.

This table comes from immunoSEQ multiplex PCR, and its TCRdb copy is limited to in-frame clones, with some not included. Of approximately 86,000 clones listed, approximately 91% are singletons. General study results and limits: The authors also found low normalized T-cell clonal expansion in some nonresponders. Both CD4+ and CD8+ T cell populations in blood had undergone clonal expansion by week 6 at 0.1 to 3.0 mg/kg.

About this clone: The antigen remains undetermined.

Germline assignment: CDR1 SGHRS and CDR2 YFSETQ. This CDR3 comprises 15 residues. J was trimmed by 6 bases and V by 5 bases; bases with no gene match: 5. The chain combines TRBV5-1 with TRBJ2-2; 12 bases agree with TRBD1. The sample consisted of CD4+ or CD8+ T cells sorted from blood, taken in a trial of the OX40 agonist ivuxolimab. The receptor was derived from an adult with an advanced solid tumor such as melanoma, head and neck, liver or kidney cancer. DNA for the CDR3: TGCGCCAGCAGACCGGGACAGGGGGCGCCCGGGGAGCTGTTTTTT. Protein: CASRPGQGAPGELFF.